The source of this T cell receptor (beta chain) is a study of immune heterogeneity within non-small cell lung tumors. Germline V gene data show CDR1 as SGHTA and CDR2 as FQGTGA. V trimming: 5 bases; J trimming: 0 bases; junction bases outside the gene matches: 10. The CDR3 has 18 residues. CDR3 of TCR beta was amplified by multiplex PCR that used 32 V and 13 J primers. TCRdb analysed the multiplex PCR reads with MiXCR anew, one entry per CDR3 protein. The sample holds about 21,000 distinct CDR3 sequences, 28% seen once. The starting template was genomic DNA from bulk tumor, roughly 610 ng per sample. Several spatially distant biopsies were obtained per primary tumor intraoperatively. Enrolled individuals presented with untreated, newly diagnosed non-small cell lung cancer and received curative surgery. Donors comprised surgical patients with newly diagnosed non-small cell lung cancer, operated on with curative intent.

Input material: lung tumor tissue. This sequence joins TRBV7-3 and TRBJ2-1; 10 bases align to TRBD2. The clonotype originates from a man aged 35 to 55 with non-small cell lung cancer. The CDR3 DNA sequence: TGTGCCAGCAGCGAATTAGGACTAGCGGAGACCTCCTACAATGAGCAGTTCTTC. Residues: CASSELGLAETSYNEQFF.